The clone carrying this T cell receptor beta chain was detected a few times. This record comes from a study of somatic mutations in cytotoxic T cells in rheumatoid arthritis. Only in-frame clones appear in the TCRdb table, and some are missing; sequencing was by immunoSEQ multiplex PCR. The sample includes approximately 15,000 clones, about three quarters seen only once; the top ten take roughly 4.4%. CDR1 SGHTS and CDR2 YDEGEE come from the germline V gene. The CDR3 covers 15 residues. The V gene lost 3 bases and the J gene lost 13 bases, with 20 bases spanning the gap. This TCR derives from an adult with rheumatoid arthritis. Sample: CD8+ T cells sorted from blood. V is TRBV5-8 and J is TRBJ1-6; possible D gene TRBD1, 5 bases. The CDR3: CASSWTGGLPSPLHF. For the CDR3, the DNA is TGTGCCAGCAGCTGGACGGGGGGACTGCCATCGCCCCTCCACTTT.